The 26 T cell receptor beta chains below come from one sample, sequenced in a study of blood T cell repertoires in COVID-19 (TCRdb year 2020). To prepare the library, the immunoSEQ multiplex PCR assay was applied. Here the immuneACCESS table is served through TCRdb, limited to in-frame sequences with V and J called. Missing clones are a known gap in these copies; in checked studies unresolved V genes cover under half, and the rest lacks a known reason. The sample table contains about 170,000 clones; only one count was recorded for just under 85% of them. 7.7% of the sample rests with the top ten. The material sequenced was peripheral blood. The receptors originated from a middle-aged man who had recovered from COVID-19.

The V call is TRBV5-6, the J call TRBJ2-7; 9 bases agree with TRBD1. V was clipped by 0 bases and J by 5 bases; unmatched bases: 3. In germline, CDR1 is SGHDT, CDR2 YYEEEE. The CDR3 contains 14 residues. The CDR3 sequence: CASSLDDRGDEQYF. In DNA, the CDR3 is TGTGCCAGCAGCTTGGACGACAGGGGGGACGAGCAGTACTTC.

V gene TRBV3-1 (or the pseudogene TRBV3-2) combines with J gene TRBJ2-1; TRBD1 agrees at 9 bases. The CDR3 sequence is 16 residues long. Losses at the gene ends were 3 bases for V and 4 bases for J; bases not matched to a gene: 7. The germline gives CDR1 LGHDT, CDR2 YNNKEL (reference sequence). CDR3 protein: CASSHNGQGRYNEQFF. In DNA form, the CDR3 reads TGTGCCAGCAGCCATAATGGACAGGGGAGATACAATGAGCAGTTCTTC.

The rearrangement uses TRBV6-5 and TRBJ2-7; the match to TRBD1 covers 9 bases. Germline CDR1 reads MNHEY; CDR2 reads SVGAGI. The CDR3 spans 16 residues. V lost 4 bases, J lost 0 bases, and 7 bases stayed unmatched. The CDR3 is CASSSPGTGSSYEQYF. CDR3 nucleotide sequence: TGTGCCAGCAGTTCGCCTGGGACAGGGAGCTCCTACGAGCAGTACTTC.

The CDR3 spells CASSYSAGAGDTQYF. CDR3 in DNA: TGTGCCAGCAGTTACTCGGCGGGAGCGGGAGATACGCAGTATTTT. The chain is built from TRBV6-5 and TRBJ2-3, with 7 bases aligning to TRBD2. CDR1 and CDR2 from the germline V gene are MNHEY and SVGAGI. Losses at the gene ends were 0 bases for V and 5 bases for J; bases not matched to a gene: 5. The CDR3 is made up of 15 amino acids.

The chain is built from TRBV4-3 and TRBJ1-2, with 9 bases lining up with TRBD1. The CDR3 extends over 15 amino acids. After removal of 4 bases from V and 3 bases from J, the junction contained 6 bases not matched to a gene. Per germline, CDR1 LGHNA and CDR2 YSLEER. CDR3 DNA: TGCGCCAGCAGCCGGTCCGGGACAGGGTACTATGGCTACACCTTC. Encoded protein: CASSRSGTGYYGYTF.

The CDR3, as DNA: TGTGCCAGCAGCCAAGCACAGGGGGGGCAGTACTTC. This gives the protein CASSQAQGGQYF. The J gene is TRBJ2-7, the V gene TRBV3-1 (or the pseudogene TRBV3-2); the match to TRBD1 covers 8 bases. V shed 1 base, J shed 9 bases, and the junction held 2 bases outside the gene matches. This CDR3 contains 12 residues. Per the germline V gene, CDR1 is LGHDT and CDR2 is YNNKEL (reference sequence).

The V call is TRBV6-2 or TRBV6-3, the J call TRBJ2-1, with 11 bases aligning to TRBD2. With 2 bases clipped from V and 8 bases from J, the junction kept 8 bases outside the gene matches. The CDR3 consists of 16 residues. Germline CDR1 reads MNHEY; CDR2 reads SVGEGT. The CDR3 loop is CASSYPLAGGNDEQFF. In DNA form, the CDR3 reads TGTGCCAGCAGTTACCCATTAGCGGGAGGGAACGATGAGCAGTTCTTC.

The chain combines TRBV2 with TRBJ2-2, with TRBD2 as a possible D gene (5 bases). Germline CDR1 is SNHLY and CDR2 is FYNNEI. The CDR3 spans 13 residues. V gave up 4 bases and J gave up 6 bases, with 9 bases separating them. CDR3 sequence reads: CASSVAGPGELFF. The CDR3 DNA is TGTGCCAGCAGTGTTGCGGGCCCCGGGGAGCTGTTTTTT.

This chain uses TRBV5-5 with TRBJ2-2, with D possibly being TRBD1 (7 bases). V lost 1 base and J lost 3, with 13 bases in between. Germline lookup yields CDR1 SGHKS and CDR2 YYEKEE (reference sequence). The CDR3 is made up of 16 amino acids. CDR3 amino acids: CASSLSQGRYTGELFF. Here the CDR3 DNA reads TGTGCCAGCAGCTTGTCACAGGGGAGGTACACCGGGGAGCTGTTTTTT.

The chain carries TRBV3-1 (or the pseudogene TRBV3-2) and TRBJ2-7, with 8 positions matching TRBD1. The CDR3 is 16 amino acids. With 2 bases clipped from V and 1 base from J, the junction kept 7 bases outside the gene matches. Looked up from germline, CDR1 is LGHDT and CDR2 is YNNKEL (reference sequence). CDR3 sequence reads: CASSQQYRGRSYEQYF. CDR3 DNA: TGTGCCAGCAGCCAACAATACAGGGGGAGATCCTACGAGCAGTACTTC.

This clone has a handful of counts. The chain has TRBV12-3 or TRBV12-4 and TRBJ1-2, with 7 bases fitting TRBD1. V lost 4 bases, J lost 3 bases, and 2 bases stayed unmatched. CDR3 length: 13 amino acids. The CDR3 spells CASSYTGDYGYTF. CDR3 coding DNA: TGTGCCAGCAGTTACACAGGGGACTATGGCTACACCTTC.

This chain links TRBV19 with TRBJ2-6, with D hard to call. CDR1 and CDR2 from the germline V gene are LNHDA and SQIVND (reference sequence). Deletions cut 1 base from V and 1 base from J, with 5 bases between. The CDR3 is 15 amino acids. CDR3 sequence (DNA): TGTGCCAGTAGTATAGCGGGTTCTGGGGCCAACGTCCTGACTTTC. Translation: CASSIAGSGANVLTF.

Comment on this clone: Sequence at one end of the junction differs from germline and may be a read error. This chain connects TRBV7-2 to TRBJ2-5; a possible D gene is TRBD2 (6 bases). Germline V CDR1 and CDR2: SGHTA, FQGNSA. CDR3 length: 15 residues. CDR3 coding DNA: TGTGCCAGCAGCCAAGTGGGGGGACCCCAAGGGACCCAGTACTTC. Residues: CASSQVGGPQGTQYF.

This clone was observed once. The CDR3 loop is CASSPWQGRINEKLFF. CDR3 DNA sequence: TGTGCCAGCAGCCCCTGGCAGGGCAGGATTAATGAAAAACTGTTTTTT. This chain uses TRBV7-2 with TRBJ1-4; D is possibly TRBD1 (5 bases). Germline V gives CDR1 SGHTA, CDR2 FQGNSA. The V end was cut by 5 bases, the J end by 4 bases, with 17 bases between. The CDR3 runs 16 residues.

The chain is built from TRBV5-6 and TRBJ2-5; 11 bases are a match to TRBD1. Losses at the gene ends were 5 bases for V and 6 bases for J; bases not matched to a gene: 6. The germline V gene encodes CDR1 SGHDT and CDR2 YYEEEE. The CDR3 consists of 14 residues. Here the CDR3 reads CASRTGQGDQTQYF. The CDR3 DNA reads TGTGCCAGCAGAACGGGACAGGGGGATCAGACCCAGTACTTC. Combining the CDR3 with reference TRBV5-6 and TRBJ2-5 gives the whole variable domain DAGVTQSPTHLIKTRGQQVTLRCSPKSGHDTVSWYQQALGQGPQFIFQYYEEEERQRGNFPDRFSGHQFPNYSSELNVNALLLGDSALYLCASRTGQGDQTQYFGPGTRLLVL.

Points on this clone: The sample has other DNA sequences that encode this CDR3 too. The chain employs TRBV12-3 or TRBV12-4 and TRBJ1-2; 8 nucleotides align to TRBD1. This CDR3 is built from 12 residues. Trimming at V came to 3 bases and at J to 7 bases, leaving 1 base not matched to a gene. The CDR3 is CASSLTGVGYTF. Here the CDR3 DNA reads TGTGCCAGCAGTTTGACAGGGGTTGGCTACACCTTC.

J is TRBJ2-1 and V is TRBV6-5; maybe TRBD1 (6 bases). Trimming left V 6 bases short and J 2 bases short, with 11 bases between. This CDR3 is 14 amino acids long. CDR1 and CDR2 (germline): MNHEY, SVGAGI. The CDR3 protein is CASRIRDTYNEQFF. In DNA form, the CDR3 reads TGTGCCAGCAGGATCCGGGACACCTACAATGAGCAGTTCTTC.

This clone appeared once. The CDR3 sequence is CSVGTGDGYTF. The DNA for the CDR3 is TGCAGCGTCGGGACAGGGGATGGCTACACCTTC. The rearrangement uses TRBV29-1 and TRBJ1-2, with 10 nucleotides matching TRBD1. CDR1 is SQVTM, CDR2 ANQGSEA, per germline. V dropped 6 bases and J dropped 6; count of bases not matched to a gene: 1. The CDR3 runs 11 residues.

This clone was seen many times. The rearrangement uses TRBV7-3 and TRBJ1-1, with 11 bases that match TRBD1. V lost 5 bases to trimming and J lost 0 bases; unmatched junction nucleotides: 8. The CDR3 length is 17 residues. Germline V gene data show CDR1 as SGHTA and CDR2 as FQGTGA. CDR3 sequence reads: CASSPGQGVTMNTEAFF. The CDR3 bases are TGTGCCAGCAGCCCGGGACAGGGGGTAACTATGAACACTGAAGCTTTCTTT.

The sample holds many counts of this clone. The chain employs TRBV7-2 and TRBJ2-2, with D perhaps TRBD2 (6 bases). CDR1 and CDR2 from the germline V gene are SGHTA and FQGNSA. The CDR3 contains 17 residues. Trimming took 2 bases from V and 5 from J, leaving 18 bases between them. CDR3 amino acids: CASSLIYSRGKTGELFF. The CDR3, as DNA: TGTGCCAGCAGCTTAATATATTCCCGGGGGAAGACCGGGGAGCTGTTTTTT.

The chain uses TRBV19 and TRBJ1-1, with D unresolved. The ends were cut back, 5 bases at V and 5 bases at J, with 6 bases in the middle. The CDR3 is 11 residues long. The germline V gene encodes CDR1 LNHDA and CDR2 SQIVND (reference sequence). This CDR3 reads CASSQWTEAFF. CDR3 bases: TGTGCCAGTAGTCAGTGGACTGAAGCTTTCTTT.

The chain uses TRBV7-9 and TRBJ2-5; D gene unclear. The germline V gene has CDR1 SEHNR and CDR2 FQNEAQ (reference sequence). This CDR3 is built from 14 residues. The ends were cut back, 5 bases at V and 1 base at J, with 11 bases in the middle. The CDR3 loop is CASSHREVQETQYF. As DNA, the CDR3 is TGTGCCAGCAGCCATCGTGAGGTCCAAGAGACCCAGTACTTC.

CDR3 sequence (DNA): TGTGCCAGCAGCGTAGGGGCTAGCGGGGGCACCGGGGAGCTGTTTTTT. This gives the protein CASSVGASGGTGELFF. The chain is built from TRBV9 and TRBJ2-2; 10 nucleotides match TRBD2. V trimming: 0 bases; J trimming: 4 bases; junction bases outside the gene matches: 3. The V gene's germline CDR1 is SGDLS and CDR2 YYNGEE. This CDR3 has 16 residues. Full variable domain (missing parts from reference TRBV9 and TRBJ2-2): DSGVTQTPKHLITATGQRVTLRCSPRSGDLSVYWYQQSLDQGLQFLIQYYNGEERAKGNILERFSAQQFPDLHSELNLSSLELGDSALYFCASSVGASGGTGELFFGEGSRLTVL.

The chain is built from TRBV6-2 or TRBV6-3 and TRBJ2-1; 8 nucleotides line up with TRBD2. The CDR3 covers 16 residues. After removal of 5 bases from V and 0 bases from J, the junction contained 6 bases not matched to a gene. Germline assignment: CDR1 MNHEY and CDR2 SVGEGT. The CDR3 protein is CASSLLADSSYNEQFF. Here the CDR3 DNA reads TGTGCCAGCAGTCTACTAGCGGATAGCTCCTACAATGAGCAGTTCTTC.

The chain carries TRBV4-3 and TRBJ1-5; D remains ambiguous. V was shortened by 0 bases and J by 0 bases, with 12 bases between the two germline ends. This CDR3 spans 17 amino acids. Per germline, CDR1 LGHNA and CDR2 YSLEER. The CDR3 here is CASSQERVLNSNQPQHF. The DNA for the CDR3 is TGCGCCAGCAGCCAAGAGAGGGTCTTAAATAGCAATCAGCCCCAGCATTTT.

J is TRBJ2-7 and V is TRBV7-2, with 8 bases aligning to TRBD1. Trimming at V came to 5 bases and at J to 5 bases, leaving 8 bases not matched to a gene. The CDR3 spans 14 residues. CDR1 SGHTA and CDR2 FQGNSA come from the germline V gene. This CDR3 is CASSPDRVRHEQYF. The CDR3 nucleotides are TGTGCCAGCAGCCCGGACAGGGTGAGGCACGAGCAGTACTTC.